One and the same sample provided the 19 T cell receptor beta chains below, sequenced in a study of T cell responses to AZD1222 COVID-19 vaccine. Some clones are missing from TCRdb's copy, which holds only in-frame ones; the method was immunoSEQ multiplex PCR. Among approximately 180,000 clones listed, 90% to 95% were seen once. This material consisted of peripheral blood, taken 28 days after the second dose of the MenACWY control vaccine. The receptors stem from an adult who received the MenACWY meningococcal vaccine as a control.

The chain uses TRBV29-1 and TRBJ2-6; possible D gene TRBD2, 5 bases. The CDR3 runs to 16 residues. Trimming stripped 4 bases from V and 0 bases from J, with 13 bases between. CDR1 is SQVTM and CDR2 is ANQGSEA in the germline V gene. Written as DNA, the CDR3 is TGCAGCGTTGGATCCAGCGGAAGCTCTGGGGCCAACGTCCTGACTTTC. Protein sequence: CSVGSSGSSGANVLTF.

The rearrangement joins TRBV30 to TRBJ1-5; no definite D call. The CDR3 is made up of 15 amino acids. V was trimmed by 0 bases and J by 0 bases, leaving 9 bases between them. Germline V gives CDR1 GTSNPN, CDR2 SVGIG (reference sequence). The CDR3 sequence is CAWSVGSYSNQPQHF. CDR3 in DNA: TGTGCCTGGAGTGTGGGCAGCTATAGCAATCAGCCCCAGCATTTT.

This chain connects TRBV2 to TRBJ2-7; 7 bases are a match to TRBD1. Germline lookup yields CDR1 SNHLY and CDR2 FYNNEI. The CDR3 is 14 residues long. The V and J ends lost 8 bases and 1 base, in that order; junction bases with no gene match: 8. In DNA form, the CDR3 reads TGTGCCAGCCAGACAGGGTTGGGGTCCTACGAGCAGTACTTC. Amino acid sequence: CASQTGLGSYEQYF.

Written as DNA, the CDR3 is TGTGCCGCCAAGGAACAGGGGTCCCAGAGCTATGGCTACACCTTC. Translated, it gives CAAKEQGSQSYGYTF. This chain connects TRBV28 to TRBJ1-2; TRBD1 matches 7 bases. From germline, CDR1 is MDHEN and CDR2 SYDVKM. CDR3 length equals 15 residues. Trimming cost V 11 bases and J 4 bases; bases outside gene matches: 16.

The chain is built from TRBV6-5 and TRBJ2-2; 9 bases line up with TRBD1. This CDR3 is 15 amino acids long. Germline V gene lookup returns CDR1 MNHEY and CDR2 SVGAGI. The V gene end was trimmed by 8 bases and the J gene end by 7 bases; junction bases not matched to a gene: 11. The chain's CDR3 is CASDVGTGMGGELFF. CDR3 DNA: TGTGCCAGCGATGTGGGGACAGGGATGGGCGGGGAGCTGTTTTTT.

The DNA of the CDR3 is TGCGCCAGCAGCCAAGAAAATGGGTACGAGCAGTACTTC. The encoded protein is CASSQENGYEQYF. J is TRBJ2-7 and V is TRBV4-3, with D hard to call. CDR1 and CDR2 from the germline V gene are LGHNA and YSLEER. V shed 0 bases and J shed 4 bases, with 7 bases lying between them. The CDR3 extends over 13 amino acids.

The CDR3 region has the DNA TGTGCCAGCTCACCGGGACAGGGCACCTACGAGCAGTACTTC. Amino acid sequence: CASSPGQGTYEQYF. The J gene is TRBJ2-7, the V gene TRBV18; 9 bases line up with TRBD1. The germline V gene has CDR1 KGHSH and CDR2 LQKENI. The CDR3 runs to 14 residues. With 3 bases clipped from V and 2 bases from J, the junction kept 2 bases outside the gene matches.

A word on this clone: Other nucleotide sequences in the sample specify the same CDR3. This chain links TRBV9 with TRBJ1-1, with D unresolved. Per germline, CDR1 SGDLS and CDR2 YYNGEE. V lost 0 bases, J lost 5 bases, and 8 bases lay in between. The CDR3 extends over 13 amino acids. This chain's CDR3 is CASSVVPATEAFF. The CDR3 DNA sequence: TGTGCCAGCAGCGTAGTTCCGGCGACTGAAGCTTTCTTT.

V usage is TRBV7-6 and J usage is TRBJ2-3, with 11 bases lining up with TRBD2. This CDR3 comprises 15 residues. With V trimmed by 6 bases and J by 3 bases, 5 bases remained unmatched. The germline gives CDR1 SGHVS, CDR2 FNYEAQ. CDR3: CASSRSGGATDTQYF. The CDR3 DNA sequence: TGTGCCAGCAGTCGTAGCGGGGGGGCGACAGATACGCAGTATTTT.

This clone was detected a few times. The V call is TRBV27, the J call TRBJ2-7, with a tentative D call TRBD1 (5 bases). In germline, CDR1 is MNHEY, CDR2 SMNVEV (reference sequence). CDR3 size: 14 residues. Trimming stripped 7 bases from V and 0 bases from J, with 13 bases between. This CDR3 reads CASKSVQVSYEQYF. CDR3 nucleotide sequence: TGTGCCAGCAAGTCAGTACAGGTCTCCTACGAGCAGTACTTC.

The chain is built from TRBV24-1 and TRBJ2-3; D uncertain. The V gene lost 6 bases and the J gene lost 3 bases, with 9 bases spanning the gap. From germline, CDR1 is KGHDR and CDR2 SFDVKD. This CDR3 comprises 13 residues. In DNA form, the CDR3 reads TGTGCCACCAGTCCTTTGGGAACAGATACGCAGTATTTT. Protein product: CATSPLGTDTQYF.

This chain connects TRBV10-1 to TRBJ2-5, with a weak D call TRBD1 (6 bases). V dropped 5 bases and J dropped 4 bases, with 11 bases sitting between them. There are 13 residues in the CDR3. CDR1 is WNHNN and CDR2 is SYGVQD in the germline V gene (reference sequence). Here the CDR3 DNA reads TGCGCCAGCAGTAACAGGGTCACAGAGACCCAGTACTTC. It specifies CASSNRVTETQYF.

In DNA, the CDR3 is TGTGCCAGTAGTATAACGGTCTCCTATGGCTACACCTTC. Amino acids: CASSITVSYGYTF. The chain has TRBV19 and TRBJ1-2; D ambiguous. Germline CDR1 and CDR2: LNHDA and SQIVND (reference sequence). This CDR3 has 13 amino acids. The germline V and J ends were trimmed by 2 bases and 4 bases, with 8 bases remaining between them.

This chain joins TRBV19 and TRBJ1-4; 7 bases line up with TRBD1. With V trimmed by 5 bases and J by 7 bases, 1 base remained unmatched. This CDR3 spans 12 amino acids. From germline, CDR1 is LNHDA and CDR2 SQIVND (reference sequence). The chain's CDR3 is CASSHRGEKLFF. CDR3 DNA sequence: TGTGCCAGTAGTCACAGGGGTGAAAAACTGTTTTTT.

V and J are TRBV19 and TRBJ1-2, with a possible D match to TRBD1 (5 bases). Between the trimmed V and J ends, which lost 3 bases and 3 bases, there was a span of 11 bases. Looked up from germline, CDR1 is LNHDA and CDR2 is SQIVND (reference sequence). The CDR3 is 14 residues long. In DNA, the CDR3 is TGTGCCAGTAGTATTTCAGGGACTCACTATGGCTACACCTTC. Its protein is CASSISGTHYGYTF.

The chain carries TRBV5-6 and TRBJ1-5; 7 nucleotides match TRBD1. The germline V gene has CDR1 SGHDT and CDR2 YYEEEE. V was pared by 4 bases and J by 7 bases, with 8 bases of the junction left unmatched. This CDR3 has 14 amino acids. Written as DNA, the CDR3 is TGTGCCAGCAGCGAGACAGGGAACGGACAGCCCCAGCATTTT. Encoded protein: CASSETGNGQPQHF.

Only one count was recorded for this clone. This chain uses TRBV7-9 with TRBJ2-7, with D possibly TRBD1 on 5 matching bases. This CDR3 comprises 15 residues. Per the germline V gene, CDR1 is SEHNR and CDR2 is FQNEAQ (reference sequence). Trimming shortened V by 1 base and J by 6 bases, and 16 bases separated the two germline ends. CDR3 loop: CASSLGGDSHAEQYF. CDR3 coding DNA: TGTGCCAGCAGCTTAGGGGGTGACAGCCACGCCGAGCAGTACTTC.

V and J are TRBV28 and TRBJ1-3; no clear D gene. Germline lookup yields CDR1 MDHEN and CDR2 SYDVKM. Trimming took 3 bases from V and 4 from J, leaving 7 bases between them. CDR3 length equals 13 residues. CDR3: CASSFLMGNTIYF. The CDR3 bases are TGTGCCAGCAGTTTTTTAATGGGAAACACCATATATTTT.

This chain links TRBV6-5 with TRBJ2-5; D gene unclear. Deletions cut 0 bases from V and 4 bases from J, with 15 bases between. The length of the CDR3 is 16 residues. In germline, CDR1 is MNHEY, CDR2 SVGAGI. The CDR3 DNA is TGTGCCAGCAGTTACTCGGGAATGGGGTCGCGAGAGACCCAGTACTTC. Its translation is CASSYSGMGSRETQYF.